This T cell receptor beta chain was sequenced during a study of metastatic and nonmetastatic thyroid tumors (dated by TCRdb to the early 2020s). Study-level background: Repertoires were compared across peripheral blood and tumor or nodule tissue samples from malignant and benign thyroid patients.

Before undergoing thyroid surgery, none of the patients had been given any kind of treatment. Using T-cell receptor beta sequencing, the researchers looked back retrospectively at clinical samples from patients, gathered between about 2011 and 2019. From the cysteine up to the phenylalanine, the CDR3 has a length of 15 residues. Left in the record is the CDR3 DNA by itself, 45 bases read in frame from the first base. Reading the germline V gene gives CDR1 MNHNS and CDR2 SASEGT. Library method: PCR. TCRdb lists the instrument as Illumina HiSeq 4000. High-throughput sequencing was used to profile the TCR beta-chain CDR3 region of every patient. Per the original workflow: Drawing on CDR3 differences between clinicopathological groups, the researchers built a classifier meant to tell apart patients with distant-metastatic papillary thyroid cancer. Repertoire diversity was assessed with the Shannon index, and tumor-blood repertoire similarity with the Morisita-Horn index. TCRdb cleaned the public reads at Q25 with fastp, built clones with MiXCR and kept in-frame beta chains. The V and J calls, along with clone size, are taken from TCRdb and not from the paper's own processing. The sample yields tens of thousands of clones; roughly an eighth were counted once. The ten largest clones capture 7% to 10% of the sample.

General findings and caveats noted by the study authors: In both blood and tumor samples, TCR beta diversity was reported to be significantly higher in malignant tumors than in benign nodules.

On this clone itself: Its specific antigen is unknown. The junction does not match germline at one end; this may be a read error. This same CDR3 is encoded by further DNA sequences in the sample.

The clonotype originates from a female donor with papillary thyroid cancer or a benign thyroid nodule (not recorded which). Some clones in this sample may be carry-over from other donors' samples. The rearranged segments are TRBV6-1 and TRBJ2-7, and 7 bases in between align with TRBD2. Sequencing was carried out using tumor tissue. CDR3 reads: CASSEGLEGAYEQYF. The nucleotides read TGTGCTAGCAGTGAAGGACTAGAGGGAGCCTACGAGCAGTACTTC.